This is a list of T cell receptor beta chains from one sample in a study of T cells in Graves' hyperthyroidism and ophthalmopathy. A single record per CDR3 protein comes from TCRdb applying MiXCR to the multiplex PCR reads. Here the sample spans nearly 600,000 distinct CDR3 sequences, about 15% being singletons. Source material: blood. The receptor set was obtained from a woman aged 30 to 39 with Graves' hyperthyroidism that later progressed to Graves' ophthalmopathy. Both conserved end residues are part of each CDR3.

v_call	j_call	cdr3_aa
TRBV6-1	TRBJ1-1	CASSFLDGNTEAFF
TRBV20-1	TRBJ2-7	CSARNPPSSGSSYEQYF
TRBV15	TRBJ2-7	CATSRARGVSYEQYF
TRBV7-2	TRBJ1-2	CASSPLQGQSGYTF
TRBV9	TRBJ2-2	CASSVPGTGELFF
TRBV27	TRBJ2-1	CASSFTRNEQFF
TRBV5-1	TRBJ1-1	CASSFDGLNTEAFF
TRBV7-2	TRBJ2-4	CASSFEAAKNIQYF
TRBV28	TRBJ1-2	CASSEMQGYGYTF
TRBV20-1	TRBJ2-2	CSARDIEGLAGELFF
TRBV6-1	TRBJ2-1	CASSSPPTIGEQFF
TRBV25-1	TRBJ2-7	CASSDGTALSYEQYF
TRBV27	TRBJ2-2	CASERWRGAGELFF
TRBV19	TRBJ2-5	CASSRGLAPGWETQYF
TRBV30	TRBJ2-7	CAWSSGIAYEQYF
TRBV12-3/TRBV12-4	TRBJ2-1	CASSLLLYNEQFF
TRBV6-1	TRBJ1-1	CASSDSLTWGAFF
TRBV2	TRBJ2-7	CASSEAETQISYEQYF
TRBV6-1	TRBJ2-3	CASRIRPTRDTQYF
TRBV5-6	TRBJ2-2	CASSSPDRNTGELFF
TRBV19	TRBJ2-1	CASSIVQLLAGEYNEQFF
TRBV20-1	TRBJ1-2	CSARVLGKSYDYTF
TRBV7-9	TRBJ2-1	CASSPRQDSSYNEQFF
TRBV28	TRBJ2-6	CATQPTGSHSGANVLTF
TRBV2	TRBJ2-1	CATRQTGNDEFF
TRBV12-3/TRBV12-4	TRBJ2-7	CASSPEGGEQYF
TRBV19	TRBJ1-1	CASSIRGQSTEAFF
TRBV2	TRBJ2-6	CARREPGANVLTF
TRBV6-2/TRBV6-3	TRBJ1-4	CASSLRDHEKLFF
TRBV20-1	TRBJ1-4	CSASSIANEKLFF
TRBV12-3/TRBV12-4	TRBJ1-6	CASSLRGGGNSPLHF
TRBV5-5	TRBJ1-2	CASSPWGTNYGYTF
TRBV6-1	TRBJ2-1	CASKPESSYNEQFF
TRBV12-3/TRBV12-4	TRBJ2-7	CASSLIGSSYEQYF
TRBV5-1	TRBJ2-1	CASSLTWGSGADNEQFF
TRBV13	TRBJ1-1	CASSFPPLTEAFF
TRBV6-1	TRBJ2-1	CASSSGQGVDEQFF